Listed below are T cell receptor beta chains from one sample, sequenced in a study of T cell responses to AZD1222 COVID-19 vaccine. Assay used: immunoSEQ multiplex PCR; TCRdb lists only in-frame clones, some missing. In the table there are roughly 97,000 clones, around nine tenths of which are singletons. This material consisted of peripheral blood, taken 28 days after the second dose of the MenACWY control vaccine. The origin of the receptors is an adult who received the MenACWY meningococcal vaccine as a control. CDR3s include the opening cysteine and the closing phenylalanine or tryptophan. Each record gives: V gene, J gene, clone size, D gene, CDR3 DNA, CDR3 protein. D genes are given only for firm matches. Clone size, where shown, is once, few, many, or a class for clones that have expanded.

TRBV7-9	TRBJ1-3	-	-	TGTGCCAGCAGCTTACGGGGGAGCTCTGGAAACACCATATATTTT	CASSLRGSSGNTIYF
TRBV13	TRBJ1-2	once	TRBD1	TGTGCCAGCAGCTTAAGGGCAGGGGGCGCGGGTATCTATGGCTACACCTTC	CASSLRAGGAGIYGYTF
TRBV18	TRBJ1-2	-	-	TGTGCCAGCTCACTCCCCAGGGCCTCTGGCTATGGCTACACCTTC	CASSLPRASGYGYTF
TRBV6-5	TRBJ1-2	-	-	TGTGCCAGCAGTTACTCCCCGGTTGATGGCTACACCTTC	CASSYSPVDGYTF
TRBV11-2	TRBJ2-3	-	-	TGTGCCAGCAGCTCCCCGGACTTCCTCACAGATACGCAGTATTTT	CASSSPDFLTDTQYF
TRBV5-1	TRBJ1-6	-	TRBD1	TGCGCCAGCAGCCCTGGACAGGGATATTCACCCCTCCACTTT	CASSPGQGYSPLHF
TRBV9	TRBJ1-4	-	-	TGTGCCAGCAGCGTAGCCCCCAATGAAAAACTGTTTTTT	CASSVAPNEKLFF
TRBV5-4	TRBJ1-1	-	-	TGTGCCAGCAGCCAGGACTCACCCTCGGGCGACACTGAAGCTTTCTTT	CASSQDSPSGDTEAFF
TRBV3-1/TRBV3-2	TRBJ1-1	-	-	TGTGCCAGCACCCCCGTCTTGTTGAACACTGAAGCTTTCTTT	CASTPVLLNTEAFF
TRBV28	TRBJ1-5	-	-	TGTGCCAGCAGCTCGGTGAAGCCCCAGCATTTT	CASSSVKPQHF
TRBV5-8	TRBJ2-1	-	-	TGTGCCAGCATCCGAGACAGGAGCTCCTACAATGAGCAGTTCTTC	CASIRDRSSYNEQFF
TRBV5-5	TRBJ1-2	-	TRBD1	TGTGCCAGCAGCTTCGGCCCGGGACAGAGCTACACCTTC	CASSFGPGQSYTF
TRBV4-1	TRBJ1-1	-	-	TGCGCCAGCAGCGCGTTAGTAAGATCAATGAACACTGAAGCTTTCTTT	CASSALVRSMNTEAFF
TRBV5-1	TRBJ2-2	-	-	TGCGCCAGCATAGGGGATGTGGGATTTTCGAACACCGGGGAGCTGTTTTTT	CASIGDVGFSNTGELFF
TRBV7-2	TRBJ1-5	-	-	TGTGCCAGCAGCTTAGGGGTCCATCAGCCCCAGCATTTT	CASSLGVHQPQHF
TRBV6-2/TRBV6-3	TRBJ1-1	-	TRBD1	TGTGCCAGCAGTCGAGACGCAGGGGGGAGTACTGAAGCTTTCTTT	CASSRDAGGSTEAFF
TRBV29-1	TRBJ1-1	-	TRBD1	TGCAGCGACGACAGGGCTCAAGGAGCTTTCTTT	CSDDRAQGAFF
TRBV18	TRBJ2-1	-	-	TGTGCCAGCTCACCACAGGTGGACAATGAGCAGTTCTTC	CASSPQVDNEQFF
TRBV5-1	TRBJ2-1	-	TRBD2	TGCGCCAGCAGCCCTACCCGGGGGGGCCCGTCAAGTGAGCAGTTCTTC	CASSPTRGGPSSEQFF
TRBV30	TRBJ2-7	few	-	TGTGCCTGGAGTATGGGGGACGAGCAGTACTTC	CAWSMGDEQYF
TRBV13	TRBJ1-2	-	TRBD1	TGTGCCAGCAGCTTAACAGGGGGCGCGATACGTGGCTACACCTTC	CASSLTGGAIRGYTF
TRBV7-9	TRBJ2-7	-	-	TGTGCCAGCAGCTTAGCGGGCAGGGCCTACGAGCAGTACTTC	CASSLAGRAYEQYF
TRBV11-2	TRBJ2-7	-	TRBD1	TGTGCCAGCAGCTTAGGGGACAGGGAGCAGTACTTC	CASSLGDREQYF
TRBV28	TRBJ2-3	-	-	TGTGCCAGCAGTTCGGTCGGCGCAGGTCACACAGATACGCAGTATTTT	CASSSVGAGHTDTQYF
TRBV20-1	TRBJ2-5	-	-	TGCAGTGCCCAGCTCGGGGAGACCCAGTACTTC	CSAQLGETQYF